The entry below describes one T cell receptor beta chain. The clone's antigen remains unknown. No much larger clonotype is one base removed from it; base qualities were not supplied. RNA was extracted using the RNeasy kit, and roughly 0.5 to 1 ug of the RNA was reverse transcribed with random hexamers. The immunoSEQ multiplex PCR assay, which covers 54 Vbeta and 13 Jbeta segments, was used to amplify TCR beta CDR3 regions. PCR amplification bias was corrected by using a synthetic template baseline for primer optimization and computational correction. The authors' analysis ran thus. Only productive sequences were kept, with reads annotated to V, D and J genes according to IMGT and analyzed in immunoSEQ Analyzer. Clonality was calculated as one minus the Shannon entropy normalized by log2 of the number of productive unique sequences. For each patient and control, public and private clones were evaluated within the 100 most prevalent clones. Susac-specific clones were defined as absent from healthy and MS cohorts, around 1,000 published viral clones and other ImmuneACCESS disease sequences. TCRdb reprocessed the public reads (quality trimming at Q25 with fastp, clone calling with MiXCR) and kept in-frame beta chains. Here each entry gathers all rows of one CDR3 protein and keeps the most common genes and DNA. TCRdb assigned the V and J calls; the authors' analysis was not used. The sample table lists approximately 80,000 distinct CDR3 sequences, 91% of them with a count of one. The leading ten clones occupy 0.5% to 0.6% of the sample.

This record comes from a study of CD8 T cells in Susac syndrome (dated by TCRdb to the late 2010s). At the level of the whole study: Whether CD8+ T cell activation and differentiation in Susac syndrome was antigen driven was tested using repertoire sequencing. The clonality of the CD8+ T cell repertoire was compared across around twelve healthy donors, some 14 Susac syndrome patients and about 16 multiple sclerosis patients. Beyond this particular receptor, the publication reports: The TCR sequencing and HLA analysis was acknowledged to have included a relatively small number of individuals.

Peripheral blood CD8+ and CD4+ T cells from healthy donors, Susac syndrome patients and multiple sclerosis patients were profiled by high-throughput TCR beta sequencing. The multiple sclerosis controls were treatment-naive patients who had stable or active relapsing-remitting disease and met the revised McDonald criteria. CD8+ TEMRA cells were enriched by FACS, while bulk CD8+ and CD4+ T cells were purified by magnetic negative isolation. Blood was drawn into EDTA tubes, processed within 24 hours, and PBMCs were isolated by density gradient centrifugation. PBMCs intended for TCR sequencing were cryopreserved in liquid nitrogen and were subsequently thawed in a 37 degrees C water bath. Purity of sorted or isolated CD4+, CD8+ and CD8+ TEMRA cells was at least 90%. This TCR was sampled from a human donor with multiple sclerosis. The sequenced sample was CD8+ T cells from PBMCs.

The bases read TGTGCCAGCAGCGTAGGAGCAATAGCCAAAAACATTCAGTACTTC. It is translated as CASSVGAIAKNIQYF. The V and J segments used are TRBV9 and TRBJ2-4; a confident D gene designation cannot be given. From its cysteine to its phenylalanine, the CDR3 spans 15 amino acids. The CDR3 DNA has 45 bases and is translated from base 1. V was cut back by 0 bases and J by 0 bases, leaving a gap of 7 bases between them. In the germline V gene, CDR1 corresponds to SGDLS and CDR2 to YYNGEE.